This TCR beta chain was identified during a study of tumor-infiltrating lymphocytes in primary liver carcinoma. CDR1 is SGHNT and CDR2 is YYREEE in the germline V gene (reference sequence). There are 16 residues in the CDR3. Priming with a constant-region primer yielded TCR beta cDNA from around 0.45 ug total RNA. It was through three nested multiplex PCR rounds of slightly modified ARM-PCR that TCR beta libraries arose. In the first two PCR rounds, TRBV1-TRBV30 forward primers were paired with a C-beta reverse primer, and each round lasted about 9 cycles. From the multiplex PCR reads, TCRdb called clonotypes with MiXCR, one entry per CDR3 protein. The data contain tens of thousands of distinct CDR3 sequences, more than 65% of them singletons. Scientists recovered RNA and DNA together from around 20-30 mg of unsorted bulk tissue. In regard to this clonotype: Germline is not matched at one junction end, which may reflect a read error.

Sequencing input: liver tumor tissue from sampling region 1. Subset indicated: tumor region T1, superior pole. This TCR came from a man aged 40-55 years with primary liver carcinoma and hepatitis B virus infection. J is TRBJ2-6 and V is TRBV5-4; the D gene is possibly TRBD1 (5 bases). CDR3 in DNA: TGTGCCAGCAGCCTGATTTTAGCTGCTGGGGCCAACATCCTGACTTTC. Translating gives CASSLILAAGANILTF.